This TCR beta chain was captured in a study of shared clonotypes between healthy human individuals. Assay: immunoSEQ multiplex PCR; the TCRdb copy retains only in-frame clones and omits some. Of some 2,100,000 clones listed, around 95% were seen once; the top ten hold more than 0.1%. The germline V gene encodes CDR1 SGHDT and CDR2 YYEEEE. This CDR3 contains 14 residues. Trimming shortened V by 5 bases and J by 2 bases, and 12 bases separated the two germline ends. The chain has TRBV5-6 and TRBJ2-3; the D gene is possibly TRBD1 (6 bases). The sequence derives from a man younger than 35 in good health. The sample comprised naive CD4+ T cells sorted from blood. Sample subset: CD45RA+ positively selected. The CDR3 reads CASRPGHLTDTQYF. For the CDR3, the DNA is TGTGCCAGCAGACCGGGACACCTCACAGATACGCAGTATTTT.